The clone carrying this T cell receptor beta chain was observed a few times. Its antigen is not identified. The same CDR3 also results from other DNA sequences found in this sample. This entry comes from a study of beta chain features in type 1 diabetes. The overall study: Regarding age, gender and cell yields, patients proved similar to healthy donors. Study-wide points: Any HLA type influence on TCRB rearrangement was left unresolved here.

Germline values: CDR1 MNHEY, CDR2 SVGAGI. V lost 2 bases and J lost 4, with 11 bases in between. This CDR3 has 14 residues. The investigators reverse transcribed all of the isolated RNA, so they sequenced expressed TCRB transcripts. Libraries were prepared by immunoSEQ multiplex PCR; TCRdb keeps only in-frame clonotypes and omits some of them. The data contain 620,000 or so clones, less than 20% of them singletons. Averaging about 116 mL, one heparinised blood draw was given by each donor. CD45RO/CCR7/CD25/CD127/CD95/CD27 separated CD4+ naive, central memory, regulatory and stem cell-like memory cells by sorting.

Sequences were obtained from naive CD4+ T cells from blood. The chain recombines TRBV6-5 with TRBJ1-2; tentative D call: TRBD1 (6 bases). The TCR sequence derives from a man between 18 and 29 years old in good health. The DNA of the CDR3 is TGTGCCAGCAGTTACAAGGACAGAGGCTATGGCTACACCTTC. Translation gives CASSYKDRGYGYTF.